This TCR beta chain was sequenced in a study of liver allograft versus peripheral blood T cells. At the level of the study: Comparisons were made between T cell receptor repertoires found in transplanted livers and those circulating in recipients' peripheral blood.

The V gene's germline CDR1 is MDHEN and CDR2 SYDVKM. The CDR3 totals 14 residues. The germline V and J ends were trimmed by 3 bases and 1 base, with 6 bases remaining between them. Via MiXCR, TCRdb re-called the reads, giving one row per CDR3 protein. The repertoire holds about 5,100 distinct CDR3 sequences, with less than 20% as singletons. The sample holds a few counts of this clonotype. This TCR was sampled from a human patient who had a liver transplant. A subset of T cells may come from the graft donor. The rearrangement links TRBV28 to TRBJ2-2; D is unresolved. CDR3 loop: CASSFRQNTGELFF. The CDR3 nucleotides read TGTGCCAGCAGTTTTCGACAGAACACCGGGGAGCTGTTTTTT.